Following are 31 T cell receptor beta chains from one sample sequenced in a study of T cells after posttransplantation cyclophosphamide. Sequencing was performed with immunoSEQ multiplex PCR; in TCRdb, only in-frame clones are kept and a portion is missing. The data show about 19,000 clones, around 90% seen once. Busulfan-fludarabine conditioning, marrow transplant, and cyclophosphamide on days +3 and +4 were administered. Source: PBMCs, taken after allogeneic stem cell transplant with posttransplant cyclophosphamide. The receptors stem from a female patient aged 40 to 50 who received an allogeneic stem cell transplant from a related donor, was CMV-positive, and had no GVHD. The graft donor may have contributed some T cells.

The V call is TRBV28, the J call TRBJ1-3; TRBD1 might be the D (6 bases). The CDR3 runs 17 residues. Germline assignment: CDR1 MDHEN and CDR2 SYDVKM. V lost 4 bases to trimming and J lost 0 bases, with 16 bases between them. CDR3 amino acids: CASSSPVGTLSGNTIYF. CDR3 nucleotide sequence: TGTGCCAGCAGTTCTCCGGTAGGGACACTCTCTGGAAACACCATATATTTT.

The chain combines TRBV5-8 with TRBJ2-1, with 7 positions matching TRBD1. CDR3 length equals 17 residues. With V trimmed by 2 bases and J by 5 bases, 13 bases remained unmatched. CDR1 SGHTS and CDR2 YDEGEE come from the germline V gene. Here the CDR3 DNA reads TGTGCCAGCAGCTTACGGTTAGGGGGCATAAGAAACAATGAGCAGTTCTTC. Translating it yields CASSLRLGGIRNNEQFF.

Relative to its sample, this clone is medium-sized. This chain joins TRBV2 and TRBJ2-7; TRBD1 aligns across 8 bases. Germline loops: CDR1 SNHLY, CDR2 FYNNEI. V trimming: 6 bases; J trimming: 9 bases; junction bases outside the gene matches: 7. The CDR3 has 12 amino acids. CDR3 nucleotides: TGTGCCAGCAGCCTACAGGGGGGTGGGCAGTACTTC. Its translation: CASSLQGGGQYF.

This chain links TRBV27 with TRBJ1-5; no definite D call. Germline V gives CDR1 MNHEY, CDR2 SMNVEV (reference sequence). The CDR3 length is 15 residues. V shed 2 bases and J shed 3 bases, with 11 bases lying between them. The CDR3 bases are TGTGCCAGCAGTTTAAAGCAGGCCCCCAATCAGCCCCAGCATTTT. This sequence encodes CASSLKQAPNQPQHF.

This rearrangement joins TRBV4-3 to TRBJ2-3; 12 bases line up with TRBD2. CDR3 length: 17 amino acids. CDR1 and CDR2 (germline): LGHNA, YSLEER. V shed 2 bases, J shed 1 base, and the junction held 4 bases outside the gene matches. In DNA form, the CDR3 reads TGCGCCAGCAGCCAACTAGCGGGAGGGAGGGGCACAGATACGCAGTATTTT. Protein: CASSQLAGGRGTDTQYF.

The chain links TRBV28 to TRBJ2-5; maybe TRBD1 (5 bases). Looked up from germline, CDR1 is MDHEN and CDR2 is SYDVKM. The CDR3 loop spans 13 amino acids. With 7 bases removed from V and 5 bases from J, the gap between germline ends came to 14 bases. The CDR3 DNA is TGTGCCAGCACCTCGGAAGGGGTGGAGACCCAGTACTTC. It is translated as CASTSEGVETQYF.

This clone was seen a few times. The rearrangement links TRBV2 to TRBJ2-1, with 7 bases identical to TRBD2. Germline V lookup: CDR1 SNHLY, CDR2 FYNNEI. This CDR3 has 14 amino acids. The J segment lost 15 bases and the V segment lost 2 bases, leaving 13 bases of the junction unmatched. Here the CDR3 reads CASSESGGRGLLFF. The CDR3 DNA follows: TGTGCCAGCAGTGAAAGCGGCGGGAGAGGGTTATTGTTCTTC.

The chain is built from TRBV28 and TRBJ1-4, with a weak D call TRBD1 (6 bases). This CDR3 spans 15 amino acids. Germline CDR1 reads MDHEN; CDR2 reads SYDVKM. V was pared by 2 bases and J by 8 bases, with 15 bases between. CDR3: CASSLRGGFLEKLFF. The CDR3 bases are TGTGCCAGCAGTTTAAGGGGGGGCTTTCTGGAAAAACTGTTTTTT.

The V gene is TRBV6-1, the J gene TRBJ2-2; possibly TRBD1 for D (5 bases). The germline V gene encodes CDR1 MNHNS and CDR2 SASEGT. The V end was cut by 6 bases, the J end by 1 base, with 9 bases between. The CDR3 length is 14 residues. The CDR3 coding sequence is TGTGCCAGCAGGGCAGGGTGGAACACCGGGGAGCTGTTTTTT. Protein product: CASRAGWNTGELFF.

The J gene is TRBJ2-6, the V gene TRBV6-1; D is unclear. Germline loops: CDR1 MNHNS, CDR2 SASEGT. V lost 0 bases, J lost 2 bases, and 8 bases lay in between. The CDR3 has 16 amino acids. The CDR3 DNA reads TGTGCCAGCAGTGAAGCGTCCAGGCCTGGGGCCAACGTCCTGACTTTC. It yields the protein CASSEASRPGANVLTF.

The rearrangement uses TRBV18 and TRBJ1-2; D not certain. The CDR3 contains 18 residues. The germline V and J ends were trimmed by 2 bases and 5 bases, with 24 bases remaining between them. Germline lookup yields CDR1 KGHSH and CDR2 LQKENI. The CDR3 DNA sequence: TGTGCCAGCTCACCAAACGTCGAGTTTGGTTTAAGCGCGTATGGCTACACCTTC. Residues: CASSPNVEFGLSAYGYTF.

The sample holds one count of this clone. The V gene is TRBV9, the J gene TRBJ2-7, with D perhaps matching TRBD2 (5 bases). The CDR3 totals 14 residues. Trimming cost V 5 bases and J 2 bases, with 14 bases left between them. CDR1 and CDR2 (germline): SGDLS, YYNGEE. CDR3 amino acids: CASSVSGNPYEQYF. The CDR3 DNA reads TGTGCCAGCAGTGTGAGCGGAAATCCCTACGAGCAGTACTTC.

This rearrangement joins TRBV9 to TRBJ2-7, with a weak D call TRBD2 (5 bases). The CDR3 runs 14 residues. Trimming pared 0 bases from V and 4 bases from J, leaving 11 bases between. Germline lookup yields CDR1 SGDLS and CDR2 YYNGEE. CDR3 in amino acids: CASSVGTSRYEQYF. For the CDR3, the DNA is TGTGCCAGCAGCGTAGGAACTAGTAGGTACGAGCAGTACTTC.

The chain's CDR3 is CAISGQGMETQYF. In DNA, the CDR3 is TGTGCCATCAGTGGACAGGGCATGGAGACCCAGTACTTC. The rearrangement joins TRBV10-3 to TRBJ2-5; 7 bases agree with TRBD1. This CDR3 contains 13 residues. V lost 4 bases, J lost 5 bases, and 4 bases stayed unmatched. Germline CDR1 and CDR2: ENHRY and SYGVKD.

This chain connects TRBV10-3 to TRBJ1-5; D perhaps matches TRBD1 (6 bases). The CDR3 sequence is 16 residues long. V lost 1 base to trimming and J lost 0 bases, with 10 bases between them. CDR1 is ENHRY, CDR2 SYGVKD, per germline. Here the CDR3 DNA reads TGTGCCATCAGTGAGTGGGGACAAAATAGCAATCAGCCCCAGCATTTT. It codes for CAISEWGQNSNQPQHF.

This sequence joins TRBV27 and TRBJ2-7; weak D call: TRBD2 (5 bases). V dropped 5 bases and J dropped 4 bases, with 18 bases sitting between them. The V gene's germline CDR1 is MNHEY and CDR2 SMNVEV (reference sequence). The CDR3 extends over 15 amino acids. The CDR3, as DNA: TGTGCCAGCAGTAGTGACCCCATCGGAGGATACGAGCAGTACTTC. This translates into CASSSDPIGGYEQYF.

The rearrangement links TRBV6-5 to TRBJ1-5; D not certain. V was shortened by 5 bases and J by 6 bases, with 14 bases between the two germline ends. The CDR3 contains 14 residues. Per germline, CDR1 MNHEY and CDR2 SVGAGI. CDR3 in amino acids: CASSKGRAFQPQHF. CDR3 bases: TGTGCCAGCAGTAAAGGGAGGGCCTTTCAGCCCCAGCATTTT.

This chain joins TRBV27 and TRBJ2-7, with 7 bases matching TRBD2. The germline V gene encodes CDR1 MNHEY and CDR2 SMNVEV (reference sequence). The ends lost 2 bases at V and 3 bases at J; junction bases unmatched: 4. The CDR3 loop spans 14 amino acids. DNA of the CDR3: TGTGCCAGCAGTTTAAGCGGGAACCTCTACGAGCAGTACTTC. Protein: CASSLSGNLYEQYF.

This clone was seen more than once but under ten times. The chain is built from TRBV13 and TRBJ2-7; TRBD1 aligns across 8 bases. Germline assignment: CDR1 PRHDT and CDR2 FYEKMQ (reference sequence). This CDR3 region has 15 residues. The ends lost 6 bases at V and 4 bases at J; junction bases unmatched: 11. Here the CDR3 reads CASSLWGTGQYEQYF. CDR3 nucleotides: TGTGCCAGCAGTTTATGGGGGACAGGTCAGTACGAGCAGTACTTC.

The chain is built from TRBV10-3 and TRBJ2-2; TRBD1 is a possible D gene (6 bases). Trimming removed 5 bases at V and 0 bases at J, with 16 bases between. The CDR3 length is 17 residues. Per germline, CDR1 ENHRY and CDR2 SYGVKD. Here the CDR3 DNA reads TGTGCCATCAGTTTTCACCGGACAGACCCGAACACCGGGGAGCTGTTTTTT. Its translation is CAISFHRTDPNTGELFF.

The V and J genes are TRBV14 and TRBJ2-1; D is uncertain. Germline CDR1 reads SGHDN; CDR2 reads FVKESK. The V end was cut by 5 bases, the J end by 12 bases, with 14 bases between. CDR3 size: 12 residues. CDR3 nucleotides: TGTGCCAGCAGCGAAGTAATATTTAGGCAGTTCTTC. Protein: CASSEVIFRQFF.

The chain couples TRBV15 to TRBJ2-1, with TRBD2 matching 12 bases. V lost 0 bases to trimming and J lost 1 base; unmatched junction nucleotides: 7. Germline V gene data show CDR1 as LNHNV and CDR2 as YYDKDF (reference sequence). The CDR3 is made up of 19 amino acids. The CDR3 bases are TGTGCCACCAGCAGAGAAAGGACTAGCGGGATTCGGTCCTACAATGAGCAGTTCTTC. Amino acid sequence: CATSRERTSGIRSYNEQFF.

The J gene is TRBJ2-3, the V gene TRBV5-4; D not resolved. The V and J ends lost 1 base and 2 bases respectively, with 8 bases between them. The CDR3 length is 14 residues. From germline, CDR1 is SGHNT and CDR2 YYREEE (reference sequence). The CDR3 is CASSLWPDTDTQYF. The CDR3 DNA sequence: TGTGCCAGCAGCTTGTGGCCTGACACAGATACGCAGTATTTT.

V usage is TRBV7-2 and J usage is TRBJ2-3; D gene ambiguous. CDR3 length: 16 residues. V was clipped by 0 bases and J by 0 bases, with 10 bases between them. Germline CDR1 and CDR2: SGHTA and FQGNSA. This CDR3 reads CASSLARQHSTDTQYF. The CDR3 DNA follows: TGTGCCAGCAGCTTAGCGAGACAACATAGCACAGATACGCAGTATTTT.

The V gene is TRBV7-2, the J gene TRBJ2-1; 11 positions agree with TRBD2. This CDR3 comprises 16 residues. Germline V lookup: CDR1 SGHTA, CDR2 FQGNSA. V was clipped by 3 bases and J by 8 bases; unmatched bases: 9. CDR3 amino acids: CASSFTSGSAFDEQFF. CDR3 sequence (DNA): TGTGCCAGCAGCTTTACTAGCGGGAGTGCGTTTGATGAGCAGTTCTTC.

The chain links TRBV7-9 to TRBJ2-2; 8 bases are shared with TRBD2. Unmatched junction bases numbered 12, after V lost 0 bases and J lost 3 bases. The CDR3 extends over 19 amino acids. Germline CDR1 reads SEHNR; CDR2 reads FQNEAQ (reference sequence). CDR3: CASSLAFQRIAGYTGELFF. The CDR3 nucleotides are TGTGCCAGCAGCTTAGCCTTCCAGAGAATAGCGGGGTACACCGGGGAGCTGTTTTTT.

The chain recombines TRBV2 with TRBJ2-7; possible D gene TRBD1, 6 bases. The CDR3 length is 14 residues. Deletions cut 8 bases from V and 3 bases from J, with 17 bases between. Per germline, CDR1 SNHLY and CDR2 FYNNEI. CDR3: CASEWTAVSYEQYF. CDR3 nucleotides: TGTGCCAGCGAGTGGACAGCAGTCAGCTACGAGCAGTACTTC.

The chain uses TRBV7-9 and TRBJ1-3, with 9 bases lining up with TRBD1. Germline lookup yields CDR1 SEHNR and CDR2 FQNEAQ (reference sequence). The CDR3 length is 18 residues. With 7 bases clipped from V and 1 base from J, the junction kept 14 bases outside the gene matches. Written as DNA, the CDR3 is TGTGCCAGCAAAAGGGGGTACAGGGGGCGGGAATCTGGAAACACCATATATTTT. Amino acid sequence: CASKRGYRGRESGNTIYF.

This chain connects TRBV5-6 to TRBJ2-7; 12 bases fit TRBD2. Unmatched junction bases numbered 5, after V lost 4 bases and J lost 6 bases. Germline V gene sequence: CDR1 SGHDT, CDR2 YYEEEE. The CDR3 totals 14 residues. The CDR3, as DNA: TGTGCCAGCAGCGAACTAGCGGGAGGCTTCGAGCAGTACTTC. Translated, it gives CASSELAGGFEQYF.

This clone was seen just once. The chain combines TRBV7-2 with TRBJ2-3; 9 bases are a match to TRBD1. With V trimmed by 7 bases and J by 0 bases, 8 bases remained unmatched. CDR1 SGHTA and CDR2 FQGNSA come from the germline V gene. The length of the CDR3 is 16 residues. CDR3 sequence reads: CASTRWGQGSTDTQYF. The CDR3 DNA is TGTGCCAGCACCAGATGGGGACAGGGAAGCACAGATACGCAGTATTTT.

This chain joins TRBV2 and TRBJ2-5; possibly TRBD2 for D (6 bases). With 8 bases removed from V and 5 bases from J, the gap between germline ends came to 21 bases. Germline assignment: CDR1 SNHLY and CDR2 FYNNEI. CDR3 length equals 15 residues. CDR3 bases: TGTGCCAGCCAAGGGGACTTGCTTCCAAGCGAGACCCAGTACTTC. Translation gives CASQGDLLPSETQYF.